The 21 T cell receptor beta chains below were found in one sample sequenced in a study of T cells in Graves' hyperthyroidism and ophthalmopathy. Amplification of TCR beta CDR3 regions used RNA as the template. The HTBI set primed first-round TCR CDR3 RT-PCR. TCRdb ran MiXCR on the multiplex PCR reads and lists one entry per CDR3 protein. Seen here are approximately 710,000 distinct CDR3 sequences, approximately 15% observed once, and the top ten hold 15%. Sequenced: blood. Source of these receptors: a man aged 50 to 59 with Graves' hyperthyroidism.

The CDR3: CASSPSLPSGQGETQYF. In nucleotides, the CDR3 is TGTGCCAGCTCACCCTCGCTCCCTTCCGGACAGGGAGAGACCCAGTACTTC. V gene TRBV18 combines with J gene TRBJ2-5, with 8 bases fitting TRBD1. Unmatched junction bases numbered 13, after V lost 3 bases and J lost 4 bases. From germline, CDR1 is KGHSH and CDR2 LQKENI. The length of the CDR3 is 17 residues.

The chain combines TRBV18 with TRBJ1-2; no clear D gene. This CDR3 comprises 15 residues. Trimming took 0 bases from V and 9 from J, leaving 17 bases between them. Germline V gene sequence: CDR1 KGHSH, CDR2 LQKENI. The CDR3 reads CASSPPKAGGDSYTF. For the CDR3, the DNA is TGTGCCAGCTCACCACCAAAGGCAGGAGGCGATAGCTACACCTTC.

The chain carries TRBV7-9 and TRBJ2-7; no reliable D call. This CDR3 has 15 residues. Germline V lookup: CDR1 SEHNR, CDR2 FQNEAQ (reference sequence). Trimming removed 2 bases from V and 0 bases from J, with 11 bases in between. CDR3 sequence (DNA): TGTGCCAGCAGCTTATTGAGCGCGAGCTCCTACGAGCAGTACTTC. Amino acids: CASSLLSASSYEQYF.

The genes are TRBV11-2 and TRBJ2-5; no reliable D call. The CDR3 is 12 amino acids. Trimming took 5 bases from V and 5 from J, leaving 9 bases between them. Germline CDR1 reads SGHAT; CDR2 reads FQNNGV. The CDR3 nucleotides are TGTGCCAGCAGCATCTATCTTGAGACCCAGTACTTC. It codes for CASSIYLETQYF.

Ten or more counts support this clonotype. This sequence joins TRBV19 and TRBJ2-2, with 7 bases identical to TRBD1. With V trimmed by 3 bases and J by 6 bases, 4 bases remained unmatched. Germline loops: CDR1 LNHDA, CDR2 SQIVND (reference sequence). This CDR3 has 14 residues. DNA for the CDR3: TGTGCCAGTAGTATTGGCAGGGGGTCCGGGGAGCTGTTTTTT. Residues: CASSIGRGSGELFF.

This clonotype was counted only a few times. The rearrangement joins TRBV10-1 to TRBJ2-7; weak D call: TRBD1 (6 bases). Trimming pared 3 bases from V and 0 bases from J, leaving 18 bases between. CDR1 is WNHNN, CDR2 SYGVQD, per germline (reference sequence). CDR3 size: 17 residues. CDR3 DNA sequence: TGCGCCAGCAGTGAAGGGACAAACGAAGAAGTCTCCTACGAGCAGTACTTC. It translates to CASSEGTNEEVSYEQYF.

As for this clonotype: This could be a read error, since a much larger clone is one nucleotide away. It is likely a read error, because the conserved phenylalanine at the end of the CDR3 is missing. This sequence joins TRBV3-1 and TRBJ1-1; the D is unclear. This CDR3 spans 14 amino acids. V gave up 0 bases and J gave up 1 base, with 6 bases separating them. Germline V lookup: CDR1 LGHDT, CDR2 YNNKEL (reference sequence). CDR3 in amino acids: CASSQDGRNTEAFS. CDR3 sequence (DNA): TGTGCCAGCAGCCAAGATGGACGGAACACTGAAGCTTTCTCT.

This clonotype was seen repeatedly, ten times or more. The chain employs TRBV19 and TRBJ1-5; no reliable D call. V lost 9 bases to trimming and J lost 2 bases, with 14 bases between them. The CDR3 covers 14 residues. CDR1 and CDR2 from the germline V gene are LNHDA and SQIVND (reference sequence). CDR3 DNA: TGTGCCAGCAGAACGGACCGAGGCAATCAGCCCCAGCATTTT. This translates into CASRTDRGNQPQHF. Full variable domain (outside the CDR3, taken from reference TRBV19 and TRBJ1-5): DGGITQSPKYLFRKEGQNVTLSCEQNLNHDAMYWYRQDPGQGLRLIYYSQIVNDFQKGDIAEGYSVSREKKESFPLTVTSAQKNPTAFYLCASRTDRGNQPQHFGDGTRLSIL.

This clonotype was counted between two and nine times. This chain uses TRBV3-1 with TRBJ2-7; D is unresolved. With 1 base removed from V and 6 bases from J, the gap between germline ends came to 10 bases. This CDR3 has 13 amino acids. The germline CDR1 and CDR2 sequences are LGHDT and YNNKEL (reference sequence). In nucleotides, the CDR3 is TGTGCCAGCAGCCAAGGTTCGCCGGGCGAGCAGTACTTC. It specifies CASSQGSPGEQYF.

This clonotype was counted a few times. The chain links TRBV5-8 to TRBJ2-2, with 10 bases aligning to TRBD1. The CDR3 extends over 16 amino acids. The germline CDR1 and CDR2 sequences are SGHTS and YDEGEE. With V trimmed by 4 bases and J by 3 bases, 6 bases remained unmatched. Here the CDR3 DNA reads TGTGCCAGCAGCACTGGACAGGGGGTGGACACCGGGGAGCTGTTTTTT. This gives the protein CASSTGQGVDTGELFF.

This clonotype was detected a few times. The V call is TRBV6-2 or TRBV6-3, the J call TRBJ1-1; a possible D gene is TRBD1 (6 bases). There are 16 residues in the CDR3. V was clipped by 5 bases and J by 0 bases, with 16 bases between them. Germline V gene sequence: CDR1 MNHEY, CDR2 SVGEGT. As DNA, the CDR3 is TGTGCCAGCAGTCTCGACAGGTTAGCACTGAACACTGAAGCTTTCTTT. Its translation is CASSLDRLALNTEAFF.

This clonotype was found many times. This rearrangement joins TRBV20-1 to TRBJ1-1; 7 bases are shared with TRBD1. This CDR3 spans 13 amino acids. Trimming cost V 2 bases and J 5 bases; bases outside gene matches: 5. Germline V CDR1 and CDR2: DFQATT, SNEGSKA (reference sequence). In DNA form, the CDR3 reads TGCAGTGCTAGACGGGACAGCCGGACTGAAGCTTTCTTT. Residues: CSARRDSRTEAFF.

This clonotype showed up many times. V gene TRBV9 combines with J gene TRBJ2-5; D unclear. The CDR3 is 13 residues long. CDR1 and CDR2 (germline): SGDLS, YYNGEE. Trimming cost V 0 bases and J 2 bases, with 5 bases left between them. This CDR3 is CASSVAGQETQYF. The DNA for the CDR3 is TGTGCCAGCAGCGTAGCAGGACAAGAGACCCAGTACTTC.

This clonotype appeared a few times. The chain is built from TRBV27 and TRBJ2-7; D gene unclear. Germline V gene sequence: CDR1 MNHEY, CDR2 SMNVEV (reference sequence). V shed 3 bases and J shed 4 bases, with 13 bases lying between them. CDR3 size: 14 residues. The CDR3 DNA is TGTGCCAGCAGTTTCGACGGTAGTGGGTACGAGCAGTACTTC. Encoded protein: CASSFDGSGYEQYF.

This clonotype was recorded a few times. The chain combines TRBV18 with TRBJ2-7, with D perhaps matching TRBD1 (6 bases). This CDR3 has 15 residues. The V end was cut by 4 bases, the J end by 4 bases, with 17 bases between. Germline V gene data show CDR1 as KGHSH and CDR2 as LQKENI. The CDR3 reads CASSLTFQGSYEQYF. CDR3 DNA: TGTGCCAGCTCACTGACTTTCCAGGGGTCGTACGAGCAGTACTTC. Based on the CDR3 plus reference TRBV18 and TRBJ2-7, the full variable domain is NAGVMQNPRHLVRRRGQEARLRCSPMKGHSHVYWYRQLPEEGLKFMVYLQKENIIDESGMPKERFSAEFPKEGPSILRIQQVVRGDSAAYFCASSLTFQGSYEQYFGPGTRLTVT.

In this sample, this clonotype turned up many times. The chain recombines TRBV28 with TRBJ1-6; 7 bases are a match to TRBD1. Germline assignment: CDR1 MDHEN and CDR2 SYDVKM. V was clipped by 6 bases and J by 10 bases; unmatched bases: 12. This CDR3 contains 15 residues. DNA for the CDR3: TGTGCCAGCAGGTGGGACAGATCCCCATACTCACCCCTCCACTTT. It yields the protein CASRWDRSPYSPLHF.

This clonotype has only a few counts. One junction end disagrees with the germline gene, perhaps due to a read error. DNA for the CDR3: TGTGCCAGCAGCTTAATGGGGTACGGTGGAAGCACCATATATTTT. It is translated as CASSLMGYGGSTIYF. The chain recombines TRBV13 with TRBJ1-3; the D is unclear. The CDR3 consists of 15 residues. CDR1 is PRHDT, CDR2 FYEKMQ, per germline (reference sequence).

This clonotype was recorded many times. The rearrangement links TRBV7-2 to TRBJ1-6, with no clear D. V lost 2 bases, J lost 8 bases, and 10 bases lay in between. This CDR3 is 14 amino acids long. Germline V gives CDR1 SGHTA, CDR2 FQGNSA. CDR3 nucleotide sequence: TGTGCCAGCAGCTTAACACGGATATATTCACCCCTCCACTTT. Encoded protein: CASSLTRIYSPLHF.

The CDR3 sequence: CASSETARNSPLHF. DNA of the CDR3: TGTGCCAGCAGTGAGACGGCTAGAAATTCACCCCTCCACTTT. This chain joins TRBV25-1 and TRBJ1-6, with D uncertain. This CDR3 spans 14 amino acids. Trimming took off 3 bases at V and 7 bases at J, with 10 bases between the two ends. From germline, CDR1 is MGHDK and CDR2 SYGVNS.

The chain recombines TRBV7-6 with TRBJ2-1; D remains ambiguous. The DNA end favors TRBJ2-7, so the J call may be wrong. The CDR3 spans 16 residues. CDR1 is SGHVS, CDR2 FNYEAQ, per germline. DNA of the CDR3: TGTGCCAGCAGCTTTAAAGCAGGACCCTCGTTAAATGAGCAGTACTTC. Translated: CASSFKAGPSLNEQYF.

This clonotype showed up just a few times. The chain uses TRBV12-3 or TRBV12-4 and TRBJ2-4; a possible D gene is TRBD1 (5 bases). CDR3 length: 13 amino acids. Deletions cut 5 bases from V and 9 bases from J, with 14 bases between. The CDR3 sequence is CASSRQSESIQYF. CDR3 sequence (DNA): TGTGCCAGCAGTCGACAGTCAGAGAGCATTCAGTACTTC.